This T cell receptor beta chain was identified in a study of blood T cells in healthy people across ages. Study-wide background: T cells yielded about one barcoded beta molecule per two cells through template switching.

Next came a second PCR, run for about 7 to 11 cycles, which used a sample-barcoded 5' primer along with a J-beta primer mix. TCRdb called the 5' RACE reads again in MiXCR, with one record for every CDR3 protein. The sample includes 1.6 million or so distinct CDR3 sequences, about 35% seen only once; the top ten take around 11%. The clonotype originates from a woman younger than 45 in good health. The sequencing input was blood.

The CDR3 DNA reads as TGTGCCAGCAGCCCGGGACAGAGCTACACCTTC. This encodes CASSPGQSYTF. V and J are TRBV5-5 and TRBJ1-2, with 7 bases lining up with TRBD1. J gave up 9 bases and V 4 bases, and 3 bases lay outside the gene matches. Per the germline V gene, CDR1 is SGHKS and CDR2 is YYEKEE (reference sequence). This CDR3 has 11 residues.